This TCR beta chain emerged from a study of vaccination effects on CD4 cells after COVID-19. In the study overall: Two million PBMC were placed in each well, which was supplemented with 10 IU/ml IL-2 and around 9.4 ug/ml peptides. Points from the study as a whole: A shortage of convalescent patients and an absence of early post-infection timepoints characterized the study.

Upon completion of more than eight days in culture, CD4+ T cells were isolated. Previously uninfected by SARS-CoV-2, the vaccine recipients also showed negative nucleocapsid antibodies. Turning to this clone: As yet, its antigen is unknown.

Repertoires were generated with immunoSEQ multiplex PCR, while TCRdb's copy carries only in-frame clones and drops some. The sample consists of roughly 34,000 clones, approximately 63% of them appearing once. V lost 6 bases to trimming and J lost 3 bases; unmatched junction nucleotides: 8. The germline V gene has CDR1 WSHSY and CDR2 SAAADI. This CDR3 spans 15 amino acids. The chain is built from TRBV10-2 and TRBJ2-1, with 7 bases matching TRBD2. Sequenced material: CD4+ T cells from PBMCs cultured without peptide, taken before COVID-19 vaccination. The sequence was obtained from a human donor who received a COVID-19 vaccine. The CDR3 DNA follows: TGCGCCAGCAGCATGCTGGGGGAGGGCTACAATGAGCAGTTCTTC. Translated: CASSMLGEGYNEQFF.